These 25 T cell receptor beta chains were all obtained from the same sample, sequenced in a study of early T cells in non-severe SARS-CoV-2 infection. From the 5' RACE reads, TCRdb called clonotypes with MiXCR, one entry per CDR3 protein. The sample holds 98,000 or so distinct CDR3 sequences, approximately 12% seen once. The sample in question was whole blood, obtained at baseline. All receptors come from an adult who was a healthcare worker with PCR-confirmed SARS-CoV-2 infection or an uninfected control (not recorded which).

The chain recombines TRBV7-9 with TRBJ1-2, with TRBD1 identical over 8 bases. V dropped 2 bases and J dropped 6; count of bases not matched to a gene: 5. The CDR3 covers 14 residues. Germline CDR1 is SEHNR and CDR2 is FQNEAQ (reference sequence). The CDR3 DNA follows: TGTGCCAGCAGCTTATCGGGACAGGTGGATGGCTACACCTTC. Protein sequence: CASSLSGQVDGYTF.

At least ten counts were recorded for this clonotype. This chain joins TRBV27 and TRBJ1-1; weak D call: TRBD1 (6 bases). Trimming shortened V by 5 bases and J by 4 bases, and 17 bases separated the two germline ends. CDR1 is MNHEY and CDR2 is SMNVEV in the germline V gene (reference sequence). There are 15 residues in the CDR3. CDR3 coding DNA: TGTGCCAGCAGTCCTGGCCCAGGGGTTGGCACTGAAGCTTTCTTT. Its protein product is CASSPGPGVGTEAFF.

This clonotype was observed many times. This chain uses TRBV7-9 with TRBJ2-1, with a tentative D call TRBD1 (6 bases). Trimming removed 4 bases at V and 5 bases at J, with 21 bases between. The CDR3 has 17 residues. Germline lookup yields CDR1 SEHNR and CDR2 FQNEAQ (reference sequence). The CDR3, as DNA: TGTGCCAGCAGCTCCATGACTCAGGGGAGAAGGGACAATGAGCAGTTCTTC. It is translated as CASSSMTQGRRDNEQFF. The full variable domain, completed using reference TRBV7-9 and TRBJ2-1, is DTGVSQNPRHKITKRGQNVTFRCDPISEHNRLYWYRQTLGQGPEFLTYFQNEAQLEKSRLLSDRFSAERPKGSFSTLEIQRTEQGDSAMYLCASSSMTQGRRDNEQFFGPGTRLTVL.

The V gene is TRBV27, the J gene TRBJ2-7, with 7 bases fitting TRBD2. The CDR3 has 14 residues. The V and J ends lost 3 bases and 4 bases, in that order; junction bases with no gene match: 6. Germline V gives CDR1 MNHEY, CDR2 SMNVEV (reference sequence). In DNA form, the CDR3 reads TGTGCCAGCAGTTTTTCTACCGGGAGGTACGAGCAGTACTTC. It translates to CASSFSTGRYEQYF.

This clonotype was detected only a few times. CDR3 residues: CASSQGSNEQFF. The CDR3 nucleotides read TGTGCCAGCTCCCAGGGTTCCAATGAGCAGTTCTTC. This rearrangement joins TRBV6-1 to TRBJ2-1; TRBD1 might be the D (5 bases). The length of the CDR3 is 12 residues. V shed 8 bases and J shed 6 bases, with 11 bases lying between them. Per germline, CDR1 MNHNS and CDR2 SASEGT.

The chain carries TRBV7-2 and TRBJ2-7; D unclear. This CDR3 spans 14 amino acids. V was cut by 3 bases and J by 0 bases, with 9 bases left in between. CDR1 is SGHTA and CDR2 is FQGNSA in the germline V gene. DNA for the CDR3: TGTGCCAGCAGCTTGTTTGGGCGCTCCTACGAGCAGTACTTC. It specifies CASSLFGRSYEQYF.

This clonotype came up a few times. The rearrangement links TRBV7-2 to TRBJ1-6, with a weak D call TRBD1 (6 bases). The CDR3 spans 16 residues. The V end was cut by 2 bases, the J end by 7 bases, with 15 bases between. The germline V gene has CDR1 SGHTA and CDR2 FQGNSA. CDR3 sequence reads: CASSLTPGTRNSPLHF. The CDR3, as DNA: TGTGCCAGCAGCTTAACCCCCGGGACACGGAATTCACCCCTCCACTTT.

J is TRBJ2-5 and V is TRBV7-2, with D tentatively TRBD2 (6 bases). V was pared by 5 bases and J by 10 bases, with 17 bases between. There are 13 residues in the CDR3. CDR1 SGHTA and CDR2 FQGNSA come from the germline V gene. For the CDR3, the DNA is TGTGCCAGCAGCACAGGACAAAAAGCGGGCCAGTACTTC. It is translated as CASSTGQKAGQYF.

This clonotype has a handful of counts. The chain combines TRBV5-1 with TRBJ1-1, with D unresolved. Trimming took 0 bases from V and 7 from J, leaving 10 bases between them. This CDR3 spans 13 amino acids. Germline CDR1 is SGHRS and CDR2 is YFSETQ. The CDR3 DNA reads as TGCGCCAGCAGCTTGGCCACGGGCTTTGAAGCTTTCTTT. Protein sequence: CASSLATGFEAFF.

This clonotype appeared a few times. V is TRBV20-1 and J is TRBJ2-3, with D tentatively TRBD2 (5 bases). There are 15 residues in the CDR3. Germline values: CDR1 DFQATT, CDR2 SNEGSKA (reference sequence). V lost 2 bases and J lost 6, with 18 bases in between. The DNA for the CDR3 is TGCAGTGCTAGAATTATGAGGGATGTTTCCGATACGCAGTATTTT. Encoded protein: CSARIMRDVSDTQYF.

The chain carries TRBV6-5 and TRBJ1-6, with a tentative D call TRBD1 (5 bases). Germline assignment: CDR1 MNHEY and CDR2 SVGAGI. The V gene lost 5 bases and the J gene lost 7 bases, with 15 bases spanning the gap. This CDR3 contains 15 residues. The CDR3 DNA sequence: TGTGCCAGCAGTCTCGGTGGGGGGGAGAATTCACCCCTCCACTTT. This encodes CASSLGGGENSPLHF.

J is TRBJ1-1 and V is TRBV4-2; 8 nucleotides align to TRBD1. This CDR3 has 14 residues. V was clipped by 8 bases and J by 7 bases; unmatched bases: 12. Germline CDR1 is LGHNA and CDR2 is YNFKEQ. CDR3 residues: CASWRDRGTGEAFF. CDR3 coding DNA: TGTGCCAGCTGGAGAGACAGGGGTACCGGTGAAGCTTTCTTT.

CDR3 nucleotide sequence: TGTGCCAGCAGCTTAGGGACAGGGATCAGGTACGAGCAGTACTTC. This encodes CASSLGTGIRYEQYF. This chain connects TRBV7-9 to TRBJ2-7, with 8 nucleotides matching TRBD1. The CDR3 contains 15 residues. V trimming: 1 base; J trimming: 4 bases; junction bases outside the gene matches: 6. Germline CDR1 SEHNR, CDR2 FQNEAQ (reference sequence).

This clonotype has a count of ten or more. The CDR3 protein is CSASHLPGQGSEQFF. The CDR3 coding sequence is TGCAGTGCTAGCCACCTGCCGGGACAGGGAAGTGAGCAGTTCTTC. The chain couples TRBV20-1 to TRBJ2-1, with TRBD1 matching over 9 bases. Germline values: CDR1 DFQATT, CDR2 SNEGSKA (reference sequence). The CDR3 extends over 15 amino acids. Trimming at V came to 3 bases and at J to 9 bases, leaving 12 bases not matched to a gene.

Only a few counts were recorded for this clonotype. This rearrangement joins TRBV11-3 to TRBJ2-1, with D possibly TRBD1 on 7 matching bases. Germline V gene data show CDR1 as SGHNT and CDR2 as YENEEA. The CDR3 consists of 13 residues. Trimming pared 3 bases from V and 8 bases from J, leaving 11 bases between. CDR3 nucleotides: TGTGCCAGCAGCTTTCAGGGGGGTGATGAGCAGTTCTTC. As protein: CASSFQGGDEQFF.

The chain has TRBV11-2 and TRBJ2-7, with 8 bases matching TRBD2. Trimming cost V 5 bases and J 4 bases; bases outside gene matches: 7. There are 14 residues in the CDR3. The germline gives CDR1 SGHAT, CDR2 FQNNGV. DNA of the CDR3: TGTGCCAGCAGCCCAAATAGCGGGACTTACGAGCAGTACTTC. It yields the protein CASSPNSGTYEQYF.

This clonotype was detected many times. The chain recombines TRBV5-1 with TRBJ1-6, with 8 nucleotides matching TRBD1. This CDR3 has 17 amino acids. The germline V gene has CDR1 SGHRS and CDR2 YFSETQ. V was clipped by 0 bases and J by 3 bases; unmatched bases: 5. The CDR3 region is CASSLGRGTGYNSPLHF. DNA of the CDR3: TGCGCCAGCAGCTTGGGTCGGGGGACAGGCTATAATTCACCCCTCCACTTT. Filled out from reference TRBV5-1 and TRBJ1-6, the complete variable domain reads KAGVTQTPRYLIKTRGQQVTLSCSPISGHRSVSWYQQTPGQGLQFLFEYFSETQRNKGNFPGRFSGRQFSNSRSEMNVSTLELGDSALYLCASSLGRGTGYNSPLHFGNGTRLTVT.

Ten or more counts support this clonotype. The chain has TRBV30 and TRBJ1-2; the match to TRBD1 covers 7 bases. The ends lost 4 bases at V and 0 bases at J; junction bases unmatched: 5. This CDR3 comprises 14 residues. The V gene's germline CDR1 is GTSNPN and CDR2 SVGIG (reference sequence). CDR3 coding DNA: TGTGCCTGGAATCACGGGACAGCTAACTATGGCTACACCTTC. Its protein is CAWNHGTANYGYTF.

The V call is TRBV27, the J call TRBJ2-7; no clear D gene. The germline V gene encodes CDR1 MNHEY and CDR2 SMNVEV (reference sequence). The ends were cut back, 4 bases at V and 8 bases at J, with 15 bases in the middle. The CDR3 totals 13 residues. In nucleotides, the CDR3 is TGTGCCAGCAGTTATGGCGTTCCGGGCCAGCAGTACTTC. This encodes CASSYGVPGQQYF.

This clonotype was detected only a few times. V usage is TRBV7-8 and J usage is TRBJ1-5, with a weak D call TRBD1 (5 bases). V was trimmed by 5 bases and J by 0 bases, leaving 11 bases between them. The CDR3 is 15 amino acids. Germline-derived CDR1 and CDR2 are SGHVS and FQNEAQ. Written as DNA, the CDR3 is TGTGCCAGCAGCCCCTATGGGGGTAGCAATCAGCCCCAGCATTTT. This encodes CASSPYGGSNQPQHF.

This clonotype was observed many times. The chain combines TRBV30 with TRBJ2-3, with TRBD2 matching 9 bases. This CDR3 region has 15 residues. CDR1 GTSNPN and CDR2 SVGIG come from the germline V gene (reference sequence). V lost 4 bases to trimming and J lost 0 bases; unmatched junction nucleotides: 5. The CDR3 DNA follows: TGTGCCTGGACCCTAGCGGGGACAAGCACAGATACGCAGTATTTT. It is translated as CAWTLAGTSTDTQYF.

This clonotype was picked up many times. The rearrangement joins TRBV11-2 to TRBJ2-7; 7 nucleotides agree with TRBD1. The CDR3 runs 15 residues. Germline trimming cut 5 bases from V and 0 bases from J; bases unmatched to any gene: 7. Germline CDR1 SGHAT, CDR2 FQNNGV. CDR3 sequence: CASSPGTVPSYEQYF. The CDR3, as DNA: TGTGCCAGCAGCCCGGGGACAGTACCCTCCTACGAGCAGTACTTC.

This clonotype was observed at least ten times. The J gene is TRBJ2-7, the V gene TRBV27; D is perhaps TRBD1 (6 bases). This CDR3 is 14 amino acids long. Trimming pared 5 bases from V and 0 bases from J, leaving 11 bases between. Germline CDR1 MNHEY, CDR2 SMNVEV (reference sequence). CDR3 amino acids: CASSRTGISYEQYF. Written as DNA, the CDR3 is TGTGCCAGCAGTCGTACAGGGATCTCCTACGAGCAGTACTTC.

CDR3 bases: TGCAGCGTTGGTAGAGGACCCCCTTCCTACGAGCAGTACTTC. Translated: CSVGRGPPSYEQYF. The rearrangement links TRBV29-1 to TRBJ2-7, with D uncertain. CDR3 length: 14 amino acids. Per the germline V gene, CDR1 is SQVTM and CDR2 is ANQGSEA. The ends were cut back, 4 bases at V and 1 base at J, with 14 bases in the middle.

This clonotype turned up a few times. The CDR3 nucleotides are TGTGCCAGCAGCTTAGCTAGGGACCTGTTACGCTACAATGAGCAGTTCTTC. Translating it yields CASSLARDLLRYNEQFF. The chain uses TRBV7-8 and TRBJ2-1; D is tentatively TRBD1 or TRBD2 (5 bases each). In germline, CDR1 is SGHVS, CDR2 FQNEAQ. The V gene lost 0 bases and the J gene lost 3 bases, with 15 bases spanning the gap. The CDR3 is made up of 17 amino acids.